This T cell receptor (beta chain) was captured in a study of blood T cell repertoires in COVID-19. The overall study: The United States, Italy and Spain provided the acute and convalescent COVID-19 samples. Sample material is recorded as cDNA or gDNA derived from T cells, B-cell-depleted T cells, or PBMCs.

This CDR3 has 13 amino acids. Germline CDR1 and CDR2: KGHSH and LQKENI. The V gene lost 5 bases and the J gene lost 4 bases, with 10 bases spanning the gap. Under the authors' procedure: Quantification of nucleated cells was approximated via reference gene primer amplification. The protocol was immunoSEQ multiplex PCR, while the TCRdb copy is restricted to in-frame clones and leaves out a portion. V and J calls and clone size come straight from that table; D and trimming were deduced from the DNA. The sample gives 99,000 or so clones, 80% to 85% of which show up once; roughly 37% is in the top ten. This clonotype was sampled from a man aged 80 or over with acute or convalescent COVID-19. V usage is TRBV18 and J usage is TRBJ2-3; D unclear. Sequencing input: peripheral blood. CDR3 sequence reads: CASSALTPDTQYF. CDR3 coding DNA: TGTGCCAGCTCAGCCCTTACTCCAGATACGCAGTATTTT.